This TCR beta chain was captured in a study of identical twins. General study findings and limits: Out-of-frame beta chain sequences displayed weaker excess sharing between twins. Out-of-frame alpha sequences common to twins were enriched for low generation probability. Zero-insertion findings could be partly confounded by invariant cells (MAIT and iNKT cells).

V was cut by 5 bases and J by 4 bases, with 12 bases left in between. The CDR3 loop spans 14 amino acids. This clonotype was counted at least ten times. The antigen remains unidentified. With template switching, a universal primer site was added, and the cDNA carried unique molecular identifiers. TCRdb independently ran MiXCR on the 5' RACE reads; one entry per CDR3 protein. The sample records 300,000 to 400,000 distinct CDR3 sequences, about 12% being singletons. These records were also assigned to another study, of yellow fever vaccine responses in identical twins.

This TCR was sampled from a woman aged 18 to 35 in good health. The source material was CD8+ T cells sorted from blood. J is TRBJ2-1 and V is TRBV12-3 or TRBV12-4; D possibly corresponds to TRBD2 (5 bases). The CDR3 bases are TGTGCCAGCAGTATCAGCGGAGCTTACAATGAGCAGTTCTTC. Translating gives CASSISGAYNEQFF.